This T cell receptor (beta chain) is drawn from a study of blood T cell repertoires in COVID-19. As for the study in general: Acute-phase and convalescent COVID-19 samples originated in the United States, Italy and Spain. PBMCs, B-cell-depleted T cells, or T cells were the source of the cDNA or gDNA that made up the material.

Profiled with immunoSEQ multiplex PCR; TCRdb holds only in-frame clones, not every one. The sample holds about 180,000 clones; approximately 91% are singletons and the top ten take around 0.53%. The germline V gene encodes CDR1 LNHDA and CDR2 SQIVND (reference sequence). Trimming took off 3 bases at V and 5 bases at J, with 11 bases between the two ends. The CDR3 covers 15 residues. Source material: peripheral blood. This chain joins TRBV19 and TRBJ1-6; D unclear. This clonotype was obtained from a man aged 50-59 years with acute or convalescent COVID-19. The CDR3 spells CASSIRRQDNSPLHF. CDR3 coding DNA: TGTGCCAGTAGTATTAGAAGACAAGATAATTCACCCCTCCACTTT.